Below are 4 T cell receptor beta chains sequenced from a single sample in a study of cytomegalovirus exposure and HLA in healthy donors. Primers included in the PCR were 60 Vbeta and 13 Jbeta primers. The repertoire was sequenced with immunoSEQ multiplex PCR; TCRdb's copy has only in-frame clones and lacks some. The sample contains under 120,000 clones, about 68% of which appear only once. The source material was PBMCs. These receptors came from a man younger than 40 in good health and CMV-seropositive.

This clone was seen only a few times. The chain uses TRBV2 and TRBJ1-1, with 7 bases lining up with TRBD1. Trimming took 0 bases from V and 0 from J; bases not matched to a gene: 1. Germline V lookup: CDR1 SNHLY, CDR2 FYNNEI. CDR3 length: 15 residues. CDR3 nucleotide sequence: TGTGCCAGCAGTGAAGCGGGGACAGTGAACACTGAAGCTTTCTTT. It codes for CASSEAGTVNTEAFF. The variable domain in full, completed from reference TRBV2 and TRBJ1-1, reads EPEVTQTPSHQVTQMGQEVILRCVPISNHLYFYWYRQILGQKVEFLVSFYNNEISEKSEIFDDQFSVERPDGSNFTLKIRSTKLEDSAMYFCASSEAGTVNTEAFFGQGTRLTVV.

V is TRBV13 and J is TRBJ2-1, with 8 nucleotides matching TRBD2. This CDR3 is built from 16 residues. With V trimmed by 0 bases and J by 2 bases, 3 bases remained unmatched. In germline, CDR1 is PRHDT, CDR2 FYEKMQ (reference sequence). The CDR3 sequence is CASSLGLAETYNEQFF. The CDR3 DNA reads TGTGCCAGCAGCTTAGGACTAGCGGAAACCTACAATGAGCAGTTCTTC.

This clone has only a few counts. The V call is TRBV6-1, the J call TRBJ2-1; D possibly corresponds to TRBD1 (5 bases). The germline gives CDR1 MNHNS, CDR2 SASEGT. This CDR3 has 13 amino acids. V was cut by 4 bases and J by 2 bases, with 6 bases left in between. CDR3 sequence (DNA): TGTGCCAGCAGTGTGGACACCTACAATGAGCAGTTCTTC. Amino acids: CASSVDTYNEQFF.

For the CDR3, the DNA is TGTGCCAGCAACTCTGACAGGGACACTGAAGCTTTCTTT. It codes for CASNSDRDTEAFF. This sequence joins TRBV2 and TRBJ1-1, with 7 bases that match TRBD1. The CDR3 extends over 13 amino acids. The trim removed 7 bases at V and 3 bases at J, leaving 5 bases unmatched. Germline assignment: CDR1 SNHLY and CDR2 FYNNEI.